This T cell receptor beta chain was documented in a study of blood T cell repertoires in COVID-19. Turning to the study itself: Sources were T cells, B-cell-depleted T cells, or PBMCs; the material itself was cDNA or gDNA.

There are 16 residues in the CDR3. Unmatched junction bases numbered 7, after V lost 5 bases and J lost 4 bases. The germline V gene encodes CDR1 LNHDA and CDR2 SQIVND (reference sequence). Generated by immunoSEQ multiplex PCR, the TCRdb table keeps only in-frame clones and is missing some. The sample includes roughly 170,000 clones, approximately 80% of them seen just once. Participant-reported clinical history was the basis for cohort assignment. The chain recombines TRBV19 with TRBJ2-7; 14 nucleotides line up with TRBD2. The sequenced sample was PBMCs or T cells enriched from blood (not recorded which). The source is a woman aged 45-65 years who had recovered from COVID-19. CDR3 sequence (DNA): TGTGCCAGTAGTTTCGGACTAGCGGGAGGAAGGTACGAGCAGTACTTC. Residues: CASSFGLAGGRYEQYF.